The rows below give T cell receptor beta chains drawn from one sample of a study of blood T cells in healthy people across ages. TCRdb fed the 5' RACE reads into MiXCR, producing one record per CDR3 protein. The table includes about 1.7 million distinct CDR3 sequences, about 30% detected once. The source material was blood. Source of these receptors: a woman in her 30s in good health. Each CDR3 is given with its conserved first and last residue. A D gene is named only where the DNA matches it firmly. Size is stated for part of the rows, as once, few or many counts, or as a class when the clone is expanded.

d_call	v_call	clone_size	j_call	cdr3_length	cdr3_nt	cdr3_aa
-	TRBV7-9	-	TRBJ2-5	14	TGTGCCAGCAGCCCCCACGATCCCCAAGAGACCCAGTACTTC	CASSPHDPQETQYF
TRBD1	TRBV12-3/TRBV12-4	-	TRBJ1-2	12	TGTGCCAGCAGTTGGGCAGGGGGTGGCTACACCTTC	CASSWAGGGYTF
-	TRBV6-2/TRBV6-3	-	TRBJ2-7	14	TGTGCCAGCAGTTGCTACGGGTCCCAGGACGAGCAGTACTTC	CASSCYGSQDEQYF
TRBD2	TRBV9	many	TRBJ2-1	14	TGTGCCAGCAGTTCGCCCGGGACTAGGGATGAGCAGTTCTTC	CASSSPGTRDEQFF
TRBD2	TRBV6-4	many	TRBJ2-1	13	TGTGCCAGCTCGGGACTAGCGGGAACTGAGCAGTTCTTC	CASSGLAGTEQFF
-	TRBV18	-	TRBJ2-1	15	TGTGCCAGCTCACCGGGTCTAGTGGGAGTGGATGAGCAGTTCTTC	CASSPGLVGVDEQFF
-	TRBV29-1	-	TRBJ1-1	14	TGCAGCGTGACCCTTGGGGCTGGAGACACTGAAGCTTTCTTT	CSVTLGAGDTEAFF
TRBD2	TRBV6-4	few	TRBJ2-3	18	TGTGCCAGCAGTGAACGTTTGAGTCGGACTAGCGGGGGTGATACGCAGTATTTT	CASSERLSRTSGGDTQYF
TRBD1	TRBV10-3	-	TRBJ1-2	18	TGTGCCATCAGTGAGCCCACCTTGGACAGGGAGGGAGGCGATGGCTACACCTTC	CAISEPTLDREGGDGYTF
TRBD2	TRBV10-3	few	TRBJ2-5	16	TGTGCCACCGGGGCCAGCGGGAGAACGAGAGGAGAGACCCAGTACTTC	CATGASGRTRGETQYF
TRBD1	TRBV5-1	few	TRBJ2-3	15	TGCGCCAGCAGCTTGGGGGACAGGCGAACAGATACGCAGTATTTT	CASSLGDRRTDTQYF
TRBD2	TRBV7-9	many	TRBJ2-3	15	TGTGCCAGCAGCTCGAGCGGGAGGGGGACAGATACGCAGTATTTT	CASSSSGRGTDTQYF
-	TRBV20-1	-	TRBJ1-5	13	TGCAGTGCCGGACGGGAGATCAATCAGCCCCAGCATTTT	CSAGREINQPQHF
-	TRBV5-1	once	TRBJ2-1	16	TGCGCCAGCAAGGGTAACGGGGGCCTTCCTTACAATGAGCAGTTCTTC	CASKGNGGLPYNEQFF
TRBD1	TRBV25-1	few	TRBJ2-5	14	TGTGCCAGCAGGGACACAGGGGGACTCGAGACCCAGTACTTC	CASRDTGGLETQYF
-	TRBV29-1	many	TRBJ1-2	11	TGCAGCGTTGTGGATATGAGGGGCTACACCTTC	CSVVDMRGYTF
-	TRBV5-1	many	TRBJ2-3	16	TGCGCCAGCAGCCAGACGAGACCTCGCGGCACAGATACGCAGTATTTT	CASSQTRPRGTDTQYF
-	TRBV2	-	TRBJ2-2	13	TGTGCCAGCAGTGCGGAGAACACCGGGGAGCGGTTTTTT	CASSAENTGERFF
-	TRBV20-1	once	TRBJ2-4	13	TGCAGTGCTAGTGGGAGACCGGCCAATGAGCAGTACTTC	CSASGRPANEQYF
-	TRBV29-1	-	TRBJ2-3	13	TGCAGCGCATGGACGGATCGCACAGATACGCAGTATTTT	CSAWTDRTDTQYF
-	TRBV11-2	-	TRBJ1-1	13	TGTGCCAGCATACTTCTTTCGGGCAGGGAAGCTTTCTTT	CASILLSGREAFF
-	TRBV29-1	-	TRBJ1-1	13	TGCAGCGTTGTAGGCCTTATGAACACTGAAGCTTTCTTT	CSVVGLMNTEAFF
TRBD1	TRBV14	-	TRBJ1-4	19	TGTGCCAGCAGCCAAGATCTGTGGGGACAGGGGACTCCTAATGAAAAACTGTTTTTT	CASSQDLWGQGTPNEKLFF
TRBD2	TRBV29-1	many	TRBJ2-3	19	TGCAGCGTTGAAGCTCGGGGACTAGCGGGAGGGAGGCGTACAGATACGCAGTATTTT	CSVEARGLAGGRRTDTQYF
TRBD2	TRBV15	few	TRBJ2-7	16	TGTGCCACCAGCAGACAAACTAGCGGGCCCTTCTACGAGCAGTACTTC	CATSRQTSGPFYEQYF
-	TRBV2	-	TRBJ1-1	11	TGTGCCACTGCGGGCCGGGCTGAAGCTTTCTTT	CATAGRAEAFF
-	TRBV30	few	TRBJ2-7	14	TGTGCCTGGAGTGTTTGGGGGGGGCCTTACGAGCAGTACTTC	CAWSVWGGPYEQYF
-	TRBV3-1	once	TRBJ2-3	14	TGTGCCAGCAGCCAGACTAGTCGAGGGCCCACGCAGTATTTT	CASSQTSRGPTQYF
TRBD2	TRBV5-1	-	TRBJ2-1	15	TGCGCCAGCAGCTTGGAGCGGGGGGGATACAATGAGCAGTTCTTC	CASSLERGGYNEQFF
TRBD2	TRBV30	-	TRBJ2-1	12	TGTGCCTGGAGGGAACTAGCGAATGAGCAGTTCTTC	CAWRELANEQFF
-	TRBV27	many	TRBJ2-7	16	TGTGCCAGCAGGTCCCCAAACAGGGAAGGGACCTACGAGCAGTACTTC	CASRSPNREGTYEQYF
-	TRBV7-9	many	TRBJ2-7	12	TGTGCCAGCAGCTTAATGGAGAACGAGCAGTACTTC	CASSLMENEQYF
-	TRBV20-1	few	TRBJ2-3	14	TGCAGTGGAATGGGGGGCTTCGAAGCAGATACGCAGTATTTT	CSGMGGFEADTQYF
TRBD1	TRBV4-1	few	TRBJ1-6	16	TGCGCCAGCAGCCACCTGGACAGGGGCGGAGGATCACCCCTCCACTTT	CASSHLDRGGGSPLHF
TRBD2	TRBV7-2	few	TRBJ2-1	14	TGTGCCAGCACCAAAAGCGGGAGCTACAATGAGCAGTTCTTC	CASTKSGSYNEQFF
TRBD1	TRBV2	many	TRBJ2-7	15	TGTGCCAGCAGTGTCGACAGGGGGCCTTCTTACGAGCAGTACTTC	CASSVDRGPSYEQYF
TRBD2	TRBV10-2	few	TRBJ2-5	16	TGCGCCAGCAGTGAGGTGGTAGCGGGGGGACTCGGGACCCAGTACTTC	CASSEVVAGGLGTQYF
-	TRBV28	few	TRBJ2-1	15	TGTGCCAGCAGAACCGGGACACCTTCGGGGAATGAGCAGTTCTTC	CASRTGTPSGNEQFF
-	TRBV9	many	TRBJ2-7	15	TGTGCCAGCAGCGTATGGGCGGGGGCCTCCTACGAGCAGTACTTC	CASSVWAGASYEQYF
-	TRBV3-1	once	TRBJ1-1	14	TGTGCCAGCAGCCAAGATCAATCCGGGGCTGAAGCTTTCTTT	CASSQDQSGAEAFF
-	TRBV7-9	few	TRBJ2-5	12	TGTGCCAGCAGCCGAGCCGGCGCTTACCTTAACTTC	CASSRAGAYLNF
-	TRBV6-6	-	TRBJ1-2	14	TGTGCCAGCAGTTACTCTCCAGGTGGGAATGGCTACACCTTC	CASSYSPGGNGYTF
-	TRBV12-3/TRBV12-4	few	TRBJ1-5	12	TGTGCCAGCAGTGATCGGACGGTGCCCCAGCATTTT	CASSDRTVPQHF
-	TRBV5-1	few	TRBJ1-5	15	TGCGCCAGCAGCCCCGGGACCTATAGCAATCAGCCCCAGCATTTT	CASSPGTYSNQPQHF
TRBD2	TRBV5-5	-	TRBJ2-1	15	TGTGCCAGCTTTAGCGGGAGGGCCTCCTACAATGAGCAGTTCTTC	CASFSGRASYNEQFF
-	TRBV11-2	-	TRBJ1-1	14	TGTGCCAGCAGCTTAGACGGACAGTACACTGAAGCTTTCTTT	CASSLDGQYTEAFF
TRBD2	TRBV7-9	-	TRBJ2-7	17	TGTTCCAGCAGCTTAGGCCGGGGGGGAATTAGAGCCTACGAGCAGTACTTC	CSSSLGRGGIRAYEQYF
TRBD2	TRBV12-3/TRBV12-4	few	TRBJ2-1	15	TGTGCCAGCAGTTTCCTAGCGGGAGTTATCAATGAGCAGTTCTTC	CASSFLAGVINEQFF
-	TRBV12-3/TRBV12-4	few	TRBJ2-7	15	TGTGCCAGCAGTCGTAAGAGGGGGTTATCCTACGAGCAGTACTTC	CASSRKRGLSYEQYF
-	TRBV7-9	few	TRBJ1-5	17	TGTGCCAGCAGCTCGACGATACTAGGAGGGGGCAATCAGCCCCAGCATTTT	CASSSTILGGGNQPQHF
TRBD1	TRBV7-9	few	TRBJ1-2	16	TGTGCCAGCAGCCATAGTTGGGGACAGGGTTCGTATGGCTACACCTTC	CASSHSWGQGSYGYTF
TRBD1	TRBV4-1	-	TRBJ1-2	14	TGCGCCAGCAGCCAAGTACCGACAGGGGATGGCTGCACCTTC	CASSQVPTGDGCTF
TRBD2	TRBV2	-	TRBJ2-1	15	TGTGCCAGCAGTGAGCTAGCGGGAGCTTCCGATGAGCAGTTCTTC	CASSELAGASDEQFF
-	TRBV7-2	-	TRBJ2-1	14	TGTGCCAGCAAAGTAGGCCCATCCTACAATGAGCAGTTCTTC	CASKVGPSYNEQFF
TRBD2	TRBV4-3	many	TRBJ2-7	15	TGCGCCAGCAGCCAAGTAGCGGGAGGGTATTACGAGCAGTACTTC	CASSQVAGGYYEQYF
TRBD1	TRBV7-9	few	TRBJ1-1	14	TGTGCCAGCAGCTTAGAAATCGGGACAGATGAAGCTTTCTTT	CASSLEIGTDEAFF
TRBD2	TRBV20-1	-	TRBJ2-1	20	TGCAGTGCCCCCTCCCCACCGGGACTAGCGGGGTTAAGCTCCTACAATGAGCAGTTCTTC	CSAPSPPGLAGLSSYNEQFF
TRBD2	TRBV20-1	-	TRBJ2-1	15	TGCAGTGTGGCCACGACTAGCGCTGGCTACAATGAGCAGTTCTTC	CSVATTSAGYNEQFF
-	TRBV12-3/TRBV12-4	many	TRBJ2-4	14	TGTGCCAGCAGTCCGGACATGTCCAAAAACATTCAGTACTTC	CASSPDMSKNIQYF